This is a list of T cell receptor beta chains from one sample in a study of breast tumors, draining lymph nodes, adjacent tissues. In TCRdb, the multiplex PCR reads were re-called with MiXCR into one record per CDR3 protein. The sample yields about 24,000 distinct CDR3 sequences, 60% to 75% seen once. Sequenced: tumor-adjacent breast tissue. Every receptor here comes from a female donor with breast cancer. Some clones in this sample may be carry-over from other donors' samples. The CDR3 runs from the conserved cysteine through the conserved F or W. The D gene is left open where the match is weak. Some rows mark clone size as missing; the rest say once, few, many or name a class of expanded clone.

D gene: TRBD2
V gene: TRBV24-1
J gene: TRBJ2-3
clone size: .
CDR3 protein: CATSDTSGSADTQYF
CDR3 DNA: TGTGCCACCAGTGACACTAGCGGGAGCGCAGATACGCAGTATTTT

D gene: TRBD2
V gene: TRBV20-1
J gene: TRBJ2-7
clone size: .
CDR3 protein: CNGRGLAGGRVWQYF
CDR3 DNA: TGCAATGGTAGGGGACTAGCGGGAGGTAGGGTGTGGCAGTACTTC

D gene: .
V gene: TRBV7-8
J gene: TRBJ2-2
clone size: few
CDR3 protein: CASSLEADGGSNTGELFF
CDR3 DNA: TGTGCCAGCAGCTTAGAGGCCGATGGCGGGTCCAACACCGGGGAGCTGTTTTTT

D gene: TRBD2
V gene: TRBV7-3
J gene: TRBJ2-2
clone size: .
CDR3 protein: CASSPSGTERGELFF
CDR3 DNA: TGTGCCAGCAGCCCTAGCGGGACAGAGAGGGGGGAGCTGTTTTTT

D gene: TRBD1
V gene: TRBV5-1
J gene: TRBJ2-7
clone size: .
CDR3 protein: CASSLKTGVNEQYF
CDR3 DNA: TGCGCCAGCAGCTTGAAGACAGGGGTGAACGAGCAGTACTTC

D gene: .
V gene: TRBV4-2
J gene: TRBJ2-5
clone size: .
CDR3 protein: CASSQEGSQTQYF
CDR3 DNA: TGTGCCAGCAGCCAAGAAGGGAGTCAGACCCAGTACTTC

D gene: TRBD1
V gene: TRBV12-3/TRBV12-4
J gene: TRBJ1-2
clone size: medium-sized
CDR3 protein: CASSLGDRVGYTF
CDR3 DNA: TGTGCCAGCAGTTTAGGGGACAGGGTTGGCTACACCTTC

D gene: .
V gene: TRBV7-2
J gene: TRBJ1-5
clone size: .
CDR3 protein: CASSFRRGRQPQHF
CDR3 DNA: TGTGCCAGCAGCTTTCGCAGGGGACGGCAGCCCCAGCATTTT

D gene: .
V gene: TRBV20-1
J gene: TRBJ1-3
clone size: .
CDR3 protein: CSATSKGTSGNTIYF
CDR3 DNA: TGCAGTGCTACCTCAAAAGGGACTTCTGGAAACACCATATATTTT

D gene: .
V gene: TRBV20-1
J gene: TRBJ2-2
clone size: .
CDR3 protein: CSAAGRTGELFF
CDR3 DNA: TGCAGTGCGGCAGGACGCACCGGGGAGCTGTTTTTT

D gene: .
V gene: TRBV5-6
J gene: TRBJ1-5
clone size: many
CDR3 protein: CASSLGRTYQPQHF
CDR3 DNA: TGTGCCAGCAGCTTGGGACGGACCTATCAGCCCCAGCATTTT

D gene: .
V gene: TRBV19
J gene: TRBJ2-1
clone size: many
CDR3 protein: CASSSQRAHPEQFF
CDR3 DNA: TGTGCCAGTAGTTCCCAGCGGGCCCATCCCGAGCAGTTCTTC

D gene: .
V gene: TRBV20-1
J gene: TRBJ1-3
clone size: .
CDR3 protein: CSARDQRSGNAIYF
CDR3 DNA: TGCAGTGCTAGAGATCAGCGCTCTGGAAACGCCATATATTTT

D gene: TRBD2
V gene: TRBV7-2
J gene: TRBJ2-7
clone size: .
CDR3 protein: CASTVTAGGYEQYF
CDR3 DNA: TGTGCCAGCACCGTGACCGCGGGAGGGTACGAGCAGTACTTC

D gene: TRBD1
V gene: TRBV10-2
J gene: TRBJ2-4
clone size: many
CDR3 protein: CASSAPDRGPKNIQYF
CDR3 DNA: TGCGCCAGCAGTGCTCCGGACAGGGGTCCTAAAAACATTCAGTACTTC

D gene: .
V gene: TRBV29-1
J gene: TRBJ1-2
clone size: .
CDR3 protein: CSVEDFGGRKVYGYTF
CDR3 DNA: TGCAGCGTTGAAGACTTTGGGGGGAGGAAGGTTTATGGCTACACCTTC

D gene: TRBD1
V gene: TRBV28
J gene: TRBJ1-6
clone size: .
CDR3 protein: CASSLGRGVYNSPLHF
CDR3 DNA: TGTGCCAGCAGTTTAGGCAGGGGGGTCTATAATTCACCCCTCCACTTT

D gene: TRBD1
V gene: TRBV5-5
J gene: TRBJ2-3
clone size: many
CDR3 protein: CASSLGAGGSDTQYF
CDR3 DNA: TGTGCCAGCAGCTTGGGGGCAGGGGGTTCAGATACGCAGTATTTT

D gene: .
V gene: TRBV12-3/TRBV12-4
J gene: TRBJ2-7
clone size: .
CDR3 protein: CASSLSGRNLFEQYF
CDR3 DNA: TGTGCCAGCAGCCTCTCTGGACGAAATCTCTTCGAGCAGTACTTC

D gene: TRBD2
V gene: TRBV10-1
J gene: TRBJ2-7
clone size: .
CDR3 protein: CASSESRAGGGNEQYF
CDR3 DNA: TGCGCCAGCAGTGAGTCGAGGGCGGGAGGGGGCAACGAGCAGTACTTC

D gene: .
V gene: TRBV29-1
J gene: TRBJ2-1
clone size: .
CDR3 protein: CSVDDLRGSGFF
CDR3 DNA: TGCAGCGTTGACGATCTTCGGGGAAGTGGGTTCTTC

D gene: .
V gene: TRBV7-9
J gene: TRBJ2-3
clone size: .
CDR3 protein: CASSPSWQGTDTQYF
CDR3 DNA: TGTGCCAGCAGCCCCTCCTGGCAGGGGACAGATACGCAGTATTTT

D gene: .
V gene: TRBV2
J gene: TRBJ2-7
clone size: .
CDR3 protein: CASSGGTKNVYEQYF
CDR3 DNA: TGTGCCAGCAGTGGGGGAACAAAAAATGTCTACGAGCAGTACTTC

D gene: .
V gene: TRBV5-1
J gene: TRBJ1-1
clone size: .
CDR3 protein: CASRRQESNTEAFF
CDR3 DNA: TGCGCCAGCAGGAGACAGGAGTCGAACACTGAAGCTTTCTTT

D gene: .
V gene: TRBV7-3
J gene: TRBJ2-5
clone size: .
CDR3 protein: CASSWAVGIQETQYF
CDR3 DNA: TGTGCCAGCAGCTGGGCCGTAGGCATCCAAGAGACCCAGTACTTC

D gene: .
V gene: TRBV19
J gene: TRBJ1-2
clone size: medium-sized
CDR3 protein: CASSIGGQGGGYTF
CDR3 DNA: TGTGCCAGTAGTATTGGCGGGCAGGGTGGAGGCTACACCTTC

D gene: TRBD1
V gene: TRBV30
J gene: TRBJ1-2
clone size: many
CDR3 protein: CAWSLSGTGAILGYTF
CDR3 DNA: TGTGCCTGGAGTCTTTCGGGGACAGGGGCTATTCTCGGCTACACCTTC

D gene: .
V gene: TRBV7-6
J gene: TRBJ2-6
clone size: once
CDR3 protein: CASSLVGTSGANVLTF
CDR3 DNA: TGTGCCAGCAGCTTAGTTGGGACCTCTGGGGCCAACGTCCTGACTTTC

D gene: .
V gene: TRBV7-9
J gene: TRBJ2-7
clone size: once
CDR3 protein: CASSHNLYEQYF
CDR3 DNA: TGTGCCAGCAGCCACAACCTCTACGAGCAGTACTTC

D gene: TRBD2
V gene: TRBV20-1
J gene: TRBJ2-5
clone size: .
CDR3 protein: CSVGTSGSWETQYF
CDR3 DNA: TGCAGTGTTGGGACTAGCGGGAGTTGGGAGACCCAGTACTTC

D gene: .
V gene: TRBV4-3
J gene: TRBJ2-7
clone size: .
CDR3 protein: CASSRGPEQYF
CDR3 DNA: TGCGCCAGCAGCCGAGGACCCGAGCAGTACTTC

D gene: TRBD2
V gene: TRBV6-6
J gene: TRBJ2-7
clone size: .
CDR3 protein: CASSTSGTGEQYF
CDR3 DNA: TGTGCCAGCAGTACCAGCGGGACGGGTGAGCAGTACTTC

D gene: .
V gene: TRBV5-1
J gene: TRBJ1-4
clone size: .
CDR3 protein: CASRTGQSDEKLFF
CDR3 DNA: TGCGCCAGCAGAACTGGACAGAGCGATGAAAAACTGTTTTTT

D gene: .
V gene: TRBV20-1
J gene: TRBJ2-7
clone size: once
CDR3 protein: CSAGSDSSYEQYF
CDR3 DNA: TGCAGTGCGGGTAGCGACAGCTCCTACGAGCAGTACTTC

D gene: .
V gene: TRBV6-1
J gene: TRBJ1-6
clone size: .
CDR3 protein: CASSGSYNSPLHF
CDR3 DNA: TGTGCCAGCAGTGGCAGCTATAATTCACCCCTCCACTTT

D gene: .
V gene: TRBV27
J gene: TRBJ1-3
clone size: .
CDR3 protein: CARGTAGNTIYF
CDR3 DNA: TGTGCCCGGGGGACGGCTGGAAACACCATATATTTT

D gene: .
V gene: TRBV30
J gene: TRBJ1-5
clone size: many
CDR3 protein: CAWSIDGMQPQHF
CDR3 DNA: TGTGCCTGGAGTATCGACGGGATGCAGCCCCAGCATTTT

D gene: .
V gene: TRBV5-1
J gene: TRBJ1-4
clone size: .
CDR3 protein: CASSLGAASEKLFF
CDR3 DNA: TGCGCCAGCAGCTTGGGGGCGGCTAGTGAAAAACTGTTTTTT

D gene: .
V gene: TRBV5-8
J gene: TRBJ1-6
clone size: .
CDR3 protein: CASSLGLYNSPLHF
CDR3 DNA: TGTGCCAGCAGCTTAGGACTTTATAATTCACCCCTCCACTTT

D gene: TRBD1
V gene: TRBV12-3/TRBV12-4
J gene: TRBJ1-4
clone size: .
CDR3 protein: CASTGTGSEKLFF
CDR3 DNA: TGTGCCAGCACCGGGACAGGGAGTGAAAAACTGTTTTTT

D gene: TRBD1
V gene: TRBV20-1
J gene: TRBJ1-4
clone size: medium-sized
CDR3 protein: CSARGDRVGEKLFF
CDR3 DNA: TGCAGTGCTAGAGGGGACAGGGTCGGTGAAAAACTGTTTTTT

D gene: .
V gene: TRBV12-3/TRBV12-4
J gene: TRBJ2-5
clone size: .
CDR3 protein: CASSPGGTGEAQYF
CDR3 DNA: TGTGCCAGCAGTCCAGGGGGGACCGGAGAGGCCCAGTACTTC

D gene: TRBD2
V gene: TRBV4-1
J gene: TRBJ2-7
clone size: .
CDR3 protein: CASSHTSDSYEQYF
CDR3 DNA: TGCGCCAGCAGCCATACTAGCGACTCCTACGAGCAGTACTTC

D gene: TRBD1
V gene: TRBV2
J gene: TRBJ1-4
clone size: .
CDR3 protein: CASSAGDSPQEKLFF
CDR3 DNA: TGTGCCAGCAGTGCGGGGGACAGTCCTCAGGAAAAACTGTTTTTT

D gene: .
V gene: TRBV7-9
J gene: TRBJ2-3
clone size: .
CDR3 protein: CASSSRAGASDTQYF
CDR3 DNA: TGTGCCAGCAGCTCTAGGGCTGGGGCGTCAGATACGCAGTATTTT

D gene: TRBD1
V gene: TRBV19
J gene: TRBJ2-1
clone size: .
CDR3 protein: CASIPTGPSYNEQFF
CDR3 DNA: TGTGCCAGTATTCCGACAGGGCCATCCTACAATGAGCAGTTCTTC

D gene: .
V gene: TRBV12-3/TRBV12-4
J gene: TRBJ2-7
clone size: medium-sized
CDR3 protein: CASSFGGRSYEQYF
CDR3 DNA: TGTGCCAGCAGTTTTGGGGGCAGATCCTACGAGCAGTACTTC

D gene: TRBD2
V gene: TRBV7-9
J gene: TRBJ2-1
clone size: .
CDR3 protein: CASSFRLADYNEQFF
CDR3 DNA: TGTGCCAGCAGCTTCCGACTAGCGGACTACAATGAGCAGTTCTTC

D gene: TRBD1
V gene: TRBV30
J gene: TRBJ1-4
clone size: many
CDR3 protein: CAWSEKGQGAKLFF
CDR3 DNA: TGTGCCTGGAGTGAAAAGGGACAGGGGGCAAAACTGTTTTTT

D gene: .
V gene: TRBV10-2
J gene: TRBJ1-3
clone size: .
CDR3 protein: CASSDGGSGNTIYF
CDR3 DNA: TGCGCCAGCAGTGACGGGGGCTCTGGAAACACCATATATTTT

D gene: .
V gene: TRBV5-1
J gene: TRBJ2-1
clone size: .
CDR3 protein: CASSAYPSGGDEQFF
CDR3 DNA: TGCGCCAGCAGCGCCTACCCCTCGGGGGGCGATGAGCAGTTCTTC

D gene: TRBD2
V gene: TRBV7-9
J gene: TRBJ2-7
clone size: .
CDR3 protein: CASSPSVGTSGKVFYEQYF
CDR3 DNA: TGTGCCAGCAGCCCCTCGGTGGGGACTAGCGGAAAAGTCTTCTACGAGCAGTACTTC

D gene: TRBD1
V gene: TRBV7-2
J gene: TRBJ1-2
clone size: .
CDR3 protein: CASSSHTGGGYTF
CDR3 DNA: TGTGCCAGCAGCTCACATACAGGGGGTGGCTACACCTTC

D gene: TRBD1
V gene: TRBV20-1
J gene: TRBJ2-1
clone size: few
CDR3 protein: CSASGTGGNYNEQFF
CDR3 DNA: TGCAGTGCTAGTGGGACAGGGGGCAACTACAATGAGCAGTTCTTC

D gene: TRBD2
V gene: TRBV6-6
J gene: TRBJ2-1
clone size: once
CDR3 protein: CASRELAGEYNEQFF
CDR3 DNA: TGTGCCAGCAGAGAACTAGCGGGGGAATACAATGAGCAGTTCTTC

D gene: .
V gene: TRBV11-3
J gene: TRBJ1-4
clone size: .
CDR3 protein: CASSFTGRRYATNEKLFF
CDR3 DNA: TGTGCCAGCAGCTTTACGGGACGCAGATACGCAACTAATGAAAAACTGTTTTTT

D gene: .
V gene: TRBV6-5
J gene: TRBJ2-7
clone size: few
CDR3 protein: CASRVDGTGTYEQYF
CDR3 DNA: TGTGCCAGCCGGGTCGACGGGACGGGAACCTACGAGCAGTACTTC